This is a list of T cell receptor beta chains from one sample in a study of identical twins. TCRdb fed the 5' RACE reads into MiXCR, producing one record per CDR3 protein. Of over 600,000 distinct CDR3 sequences in the sample, less than 25% are singletons; the top ten hold roughly 4.3%. These same data were also listed under a study on T cells expressing NK-cell markers.

The source material was PBMCs. The origin of the receptors is a young woman in good health. CDR3s include the opening cysteine and the closing phenylalanine or tryptophan. A D gene is named only where the DNA matches it firmly. Not every row has a clone size; where given, it reads once, few, many or a size class.

d_call | clone_size | j_call | v_call | cdr3_length | cdr3_nt | cdr3_aa
- | many | TRBJ2-4 | TRBV20-1 | 11 | TGCAGTGTACTCGCCAAAAACATTCAGTACTTC | CSVLAKNIQYF
TRBD1 | many | TRBJ1-1 | TRBV20-1 | 13 | TGCAGTGCTTATGGACAGGGAGTTGCTGAAGCTTTCTTT | CSAYGQGVAEAFF
- | - | TRBJ2-2 | TRBV20-1 | 13 | TGCAGTTCCCCGAATGGGGGGACCGGGGAGCTGTTTTTT | CSSPNGGTGELFF
- | - | TRBJ1-5 | TRBV27 | 14 | TGTGCCAGCAGACCAGGACAGAAGGGACAGCCCCAGCATTTT | CASRPGQKGQPQHF
- | many | TRBJ2-3 | TRBV4-3 | 13 | TGCGCCAGCAGCCAAGTGGGCACAGATACGCAGTATTTT | CASSQVGTDTQYF
- | few | TRBJ1-1 | TRBV7-6 | 14 | TGTGCCAGCAGCCCCCGACCGGACAGCACTGAAGCTTTCTTT | CASSPRPDSTEAFF
- | few | TRBJ1-1 | TRBV10-3 | 14 | TGTGCCATCAGTCATGAAAAGGGGAACACTGAAGCTTTCTTT | CAISHEKGNTEAFF
- | - | TRBJ1-1 | TRBV20-1 | 14 | TGCAGTGCTCATAAGGGGACTTTGAACACTGAAGCTTTCTTT | CSAHKGTLNTEAFF
TRBD1 | - | TRBJ1-1 | TRBV12-3/TRBV12-4 | 11 | TGTGCCAGCAGTGACAGGGTTCGAGCTTTCTTT | CASSDRVRAFF
- | - | TRBJ1-4 | TRBV6-5 | 14 | TGTGCCAGCAGTTACTCGACAGGAGGTGAAAAACTGTTTTTT | CASSYSTGGEKLFF
- | few | TRBJ2-4 | TRBV18 | 16 | TGTGCCAGCTCACCAGGAACTCTCTTTGCCAAAAACATTCAGTACTTC | CASSPGTLFAKNIQYF
- | - | TRBJ2-3 | TRBV6-6 | 12 | TGTGCCAGCACAGGGGGAGGAGATACGCAGTATTTT | CASTGGGDTQYF
TRBD1 | - | TRBJ2-6 | TRBV7-9 | 16 | TGTGCCAGCAGCTTGGGACAGGGGACTGGGGCCAACGTCCTGACTTTC | CASSLGQGTGANVLTF
TRBD2 | - | TRBJ2-7 | TRBV3-1 | 15 | TGTGCCAGCAGCCAACAACTAGCGGGTGGGTACGAGCAGTACTTC | CASSQQLAGGYEQYF
- | few | TRBJ1-4 | TRBV7-9 | 15 | TGTGCCAGCAGTTATTATCGTATAGCTAATGAAAAACTGTTTTTT | CASSYYRIANEKLFF
- | few | TRBJ2-3 | TRBV6-1 | 13 | TGTGCCAGCTGGACGGGTAGCACAGATACGCAGTATTTT | CASWTGSTDTQYF
TRBD2 | - | TRBJ2-3 | TRBV9 | 15 | TGTGCCAGCAGCGTTCAGCGGGAGGGCCGAGATACGCAGTATTTT | CASSVQREGRDTQYF
TRBD2 | few | TRBJ2-5 | TRBV5-1 | 13 | TGCGCCAGGGGCTCCAGCGGGAAAGAGACCCAGTACTTC | CARGSSGKETQYF
- | - | TRBJ2-7 | TRBV2 | 14 | TGTGCCAGCAGTGAAGGGGCAGTTTACTACGAGCAGTACTTC | CASSEGAVYYEQYF
- | - | TRBJ2-7 | TRBV20-1 | 14 | TGCAGTGCTAGAAATACTCTTAGCTCCTACGAGCAGTACTTC | CSARNTLSSYEQYF
- | few | TRBJ2-1 | TRBV29-1 | 13 | TGCAGCGTTGACCCGGGGCGAAGAAATGAGCAGTTCTTC | CSVDPGRRNEQFF
- | - | TRBJ2-7 | TRBV20-1 | 15 | TGCAGTGCTAGACACCTAAAGGGCAATCGTGACGAGCAGTACTTC | CSARHLKGNRDEQYF
- | - | TRBJ2-1 | TRBV19 | 15 | TGTGCCAGTAGTATATATGAGGAGGGCTACAATGAGCAGTTCTTC | CASSIYEEGYNEQFF
- | few | TRBJ2-7 | TRBV10-3 | 12 | TGTGCCATCAGTGGCACAGGCGGCGAGCAGTACTTC | CAISGTGGEQYF
- | few | TRBJ2-7 | TRBV12-3/TRBV12-4 | 15 | TGTGCCAGCAGTTTCGGTGACTTCACTACCTACGAGCAGTACTTC | CASSFGDFTTYEQYF
- | - | TRBJ2-3 | TRBV6-1 | 14 | TGTGCCAGCCGGACCCCCAGTATCGCAGATACGCAGTATTTT | CASRTPSIADTQYF
- | - | TRBJ2-7 | TRBV20-1 | 13 | TGCAGTGCTCACCCCCGGGCCCACAGGGAGCAGTACTTC | CSAHPRAHREQYF
- | many | TRBJ2-1 | TRBV12-3/TRBV12-4 | 13 | TGTGCCAGCAGCCGGGACTCCTACAATGAGCAGTTCTTC | CASSRDSYNEQFF
- | few | TRBJ2-2 | TRBV6-1 | 13 | TGTGCCATCAACTACCTCCGGGACGGGGAGCTGTTTTTT | CAINYLRDGELFF
- | few | TRBJ2-7 | TRBV20-1 | 12 | TGCAGTGTCTCATCCTCGGTCCACGAGCAGTACTTC | CSVSSSVHEQYF
TRBD1 | - | TRBJ2-2 | TRBV9 | 15 | TGTGCCAGCAGCAACCGACAGGGACGCACCGGGGAGCTGTTTTTT | CASSNRQGRTGELFF
TRBD1 | - | TRBJ1-1 | TRBV12-3/TRBV12-4 | 15 | TGTGCCAGCAGTCGACAGGGAGGGATGAACACTGAAGCTTTCTTT | CASSRQGGMNTEAFF
- | - | TRBJ2-1 | TRBV20-1 | 14 | TGCAGTGCTACCCCTCCGGGGGACGTCAATGAGCAGTTCTTC | CSATPPGDVNEQFF
- | few | TRBJ2-1 | TRBV20-1 | 14 | TGCAGTGCTAGAGACCCAAGCGGGTTGGGTGAGCAGTTCTTC | CSARDPSGLGEQFF
TRBD2 | few | TRBJ2-2 | TRBV20-1 | 15 | TGCAGTGCTAGAGACCCTAGCGGTTACACCGGGGAGCTGTTTTTT | CSARDPSGYTGELFF
TRBD2 | - | TRBJ2-7 | TRBV7-9 | 17 | TGTGCCAGCAGCCTGAGCTTAGCGGGCGCGAGCTCCTACGAGCAGTACTTC | CASSLSLAGASSYEQYF
- | many | TRBJ2-7 | TRBV4-2 | 12 | TGTGCCAGCAGCCCGGACTTCTACGAGCAGTACTTC | CASSPDFYEQYF
TRBD1 | many | TRBJ2-7 | TRBV12-3/TRBV12-4 | 15 | TGTGCCAGCAGTCCCCAAGAAGGGGGCCCCTACGAGCAGTACTTC | CASSPQEGGPYEQYF
- | many | TRBJ2-1 | TRBV29-1 | 15 | TGCAGCGTTTCCCCAGGACTATCTAACTACAATGAGCAGTTCTTC | CSVSPGLSNYNEQFF
TRBD2 | - | TRBJ2-3 | TRBV7-2 | 16 | TGTGCCAGCAGCTCGATGAGCGGGGGGGGCACAGATACGCAGTATTTT | CASSSMSGGGTDTQYF
- | many | TRBJ2-5 | TRBV5-1 | 15 | TGCGCCAGCAGCTTGGAAGGGACTCTGAAGGAGACCCAGTACTTC | CASSLEGTLKETQYF
- | - | TRBJ1-6 | TRBV4-3 | 13 | TGCGCCAGCAGCCAAGAAACTCAGGGACCCCTCCACTTT | CASSQETQGPLHF